This T cell receptor beta chain was profiled in a study of cytomegalovirus exposure and HLA in healthy donors. General study points: According to the study, roughly 160 TCR beta chains were cytomegalovirus-associated. Later on, an analysis showed TCR association rates differing by HLA locus, with DRB1 the most and HLA-C the fewest.

Losses at the gene ends were 2 bases for V and 5 bases for J; bases not matched to a gene: 2. This CDR3 spans 13 amino acids. The germline V gene has CDR1 MNHEY and CDR2 SVGAGI. Primers for the PCR totalled 60 Vbeta and 13 Jbeta. The method was immunoSEQ multiplex PCR; TCRdb's version includes in-frame clones alone and lacks a portion of them. This sample carries approximately 150,000 clones, roughly 68% of them seen once, and the ten largest clones take around 9.3%. Concerning this clone: Its matching antigen is unknown.

The chain has TRBV6-5 and TRBJ2-7; the match to TRBD2 covers 8 bases. What was sequenced was PBMCs. This TCR was sampled from a man aged 25 to 45 in good health and CMV-seropositive. The CDR3 reads CASSYSGSDEQYF. CDR3 DNA sequence: TGTGCCAGCAGTTACAGCGGGAGCGACGAGCAGTACTTC.